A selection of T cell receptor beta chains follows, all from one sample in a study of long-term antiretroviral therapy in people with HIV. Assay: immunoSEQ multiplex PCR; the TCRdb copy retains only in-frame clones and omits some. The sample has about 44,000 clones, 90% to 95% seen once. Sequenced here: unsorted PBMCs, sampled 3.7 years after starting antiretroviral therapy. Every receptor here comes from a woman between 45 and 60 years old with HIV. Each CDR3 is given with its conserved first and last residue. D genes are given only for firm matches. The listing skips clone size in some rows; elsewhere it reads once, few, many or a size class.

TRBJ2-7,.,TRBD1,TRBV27,CASSRDRGNEQYF,TGTGCCAGCAGCAGGGACAGGGGGAACGAGCAGTACTTC
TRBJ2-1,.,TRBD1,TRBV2,CAIGQDLWEQFF,TGTGCCATCGGACAGGATTTATGGGAGCAGTTCTTC
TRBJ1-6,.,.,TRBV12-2,CASRFGGGSWSSYNSPLHF,.
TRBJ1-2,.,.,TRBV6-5,CASSYEPRRGPYGYTF,TGTGCCAGCAGTTACGAGCCCAGACGGGGCCCCTATGGCTACACCTTC
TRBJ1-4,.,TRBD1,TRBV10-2,CASSDGRTGGEKLFF,TGCGCCAGCAGTGATGGGAGGACAGGGGGGGAAAAACTGTTTTTT
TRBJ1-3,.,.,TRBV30,CAWSPRAAGNTIYF,TGTGCCTGGAGTCCGCGGGCAGCCGGAAACACCATATATTTT
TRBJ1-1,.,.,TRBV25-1,CASNTGTEAFF,TGTGCCAGCAATACAGGCACTGAAGCTTTCTTT
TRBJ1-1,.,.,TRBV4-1,CASTLRGANTEAFF,TGCGCCAGCACCTTAAGAGGGGCGAACACTGAAGCTTTCTTT
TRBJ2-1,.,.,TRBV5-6,CASSFVRGSNEQFF,TGTGCCAGCAGCTTTGTGAGGGGGTCCAATGAGCAGTTCTTC
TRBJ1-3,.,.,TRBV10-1,CASSDRSGNTIYF,TGCGCCAGCAGTGACAGATCTGGAAACACCATATATTTT
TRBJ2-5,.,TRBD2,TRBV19,CASSLLADQETQYF,TGTGCCAGTAGTCTACTAGCGGACCAAGAGACCCAGTACTTC
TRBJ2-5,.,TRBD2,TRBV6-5,CASSLGLAVETQYF,TGTGCCAGCAGTTTGGGACTAGCCGTGGAGACCCAGTACTTC
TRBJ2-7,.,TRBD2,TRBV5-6,CASSRLAGGNYEQYF,TGTGCCAGCAGCCGACTGGCGGGGGGAAACTACGAGCAGTACTTC
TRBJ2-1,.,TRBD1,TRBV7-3,CASSLSPRTGGNNEQFF,TGTGCCAGCAGCTTAAGCCCCAGGACAGGGGGGAACAATGAGCAGTTCTTC
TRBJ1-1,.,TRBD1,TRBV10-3,CAISVRGQDTEAFF,TGTGCCATCAGTGTAAGGGGGCAGGACACTGAAGCTTTCTTT
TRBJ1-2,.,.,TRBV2,CASKDSGSNYGYTF,TGTGCCAGCAAGGACTCAGGGTCTAACTATGGCTACACCTTC
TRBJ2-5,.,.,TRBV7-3,CASSLIPAAGTQYF,TGTGCCAGCAGCTTAATCCCGGCGGCGGGGACCCAGTACTTC
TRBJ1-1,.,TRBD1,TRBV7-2,CASSGTVNTEAFF,TGTGCCAGCAGTGGGACAGTTAACACTGAAGCTTTCTTT
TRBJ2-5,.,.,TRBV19,CASSIDLSQGRETQYF,TGTGCCAGTAGTATAGATCTATCACAGGGACGGGAGACCCAGTACTTC
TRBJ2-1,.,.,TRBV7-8,CASSATESSYNEQFF,TGTGCCAGCAGCGCTACAGAGAGCTCCTACAATGAGCAGTTCTTC
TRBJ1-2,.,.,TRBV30,CAWSSGSTNYGYTF,TGTGCCTGGAGTTCCGGTTCCACTAACTATGGCTACACCTTC
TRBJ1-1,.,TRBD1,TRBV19,CASSNRGVTEAFF,TGTGCCAGTAGTAACAGGGGAGTGACTGAAGCTTTCTTT
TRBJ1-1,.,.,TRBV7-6,CASSLGDPSGLNTEAFF,TGTGCCAGCAGCTTAGGTGACCCAAGCGGATTGAACACTGAAGCTTTCTTT
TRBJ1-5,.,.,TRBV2,CASTQRDPGPQHF,TGTGCCAGCACCCAAAGGGACCCCGGACCCCAGCATTTT
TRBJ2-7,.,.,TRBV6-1,CASRTGSSYEQYF,TGTGCCAGCAGGACGGGAAGCTCCTACGAGCAGTACTTC
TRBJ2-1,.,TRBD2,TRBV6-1,CASSGTSVGEQFF,TGTGCCAGCAGTGGGACTAGCGTCGGTGAGCAGTTCTTC
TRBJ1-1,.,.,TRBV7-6,CATLDLDEAFF,TGTGCCACCCTGGACCTGGATGAAGCTTTCTTT
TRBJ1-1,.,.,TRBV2,CASSVQGGTEAFF,TGTGCCAGCAGTGTACAGGGAGGGACTGAAGCTTTCTTT
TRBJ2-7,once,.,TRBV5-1,CASSFIADRSSYEQYF,TGCGCCAGCAGCTTTATAGCGGACAGAAGCTCCTACGAGCAGTACTTC